The 7 T cell receptor beta chains in this list originate from one sample, sequenced in a study of T cell changes during pregnancy in multiple sclerosis (dated by TCRdb to the late 2010s). Library method: the immunoSEQ multiplex PCR assay. TCRdb provides this immuneACCESS table in a form limited to in-frame rearrangements. Some clones are lacking; in checked studies, under half of them reflect an unresolved V gene, and why the rest are absent is not known. In this sample the table shows approximately 33,000 clones, about 91% of which occur a single time. Clones ranked in the top ten supply about 0.7% of the sample. This specimen consisted of CD4+ T cells from peripheral blood mononuclear cells, obtained in the first trimester of pregnancy. The source is a female donor in good health, enrolled as a control in a pregnancy study.

The V and J genes are TRBV5-1 and TRBJ2-5; 11 bases are shared with TRBD2. Losses at the gene ends were 3 bases for V and 2 bases for J; bases not matched to a gene: 6. The germline V gene has CDR1 SGHRS and CDR2 YFSETQ. CDR3 size: 16 residues. The CDR3 DNA follows: TGCGCCAGCAGCTACCCGGGACTAGCGGATCAAGAGACCCAGTACTTC. This gives the protein CASSYPGLADQETQYF.

The chain joins TRBV9 to TRBJ1-2, with TRBD1 identical over 9 bases. Germline V gives CDR1 SGDLS, CDR2 YYNGEE. Germline trimming cut 2 bases from V and 6 bases from J; bases unmatched to any gene: 5. The CDR3 is made up of 14 amino acids. CDR3 nucleotides: TGTGCCAGCAGCGTCGGGACAGGGTACGATGGCTACACCTTC. Residues: CASSVGTGYDGYTF. The full variable domain, completed using reference TRBV9 and TRBJ1-2, is DSGVTQTPKHLITATGQRVTLRCSPRSGDLSVYWYQQSLDQGLQFLIQYYNGEERAKGNILERFSAQQFPDLHSELNLSSLELGDSALYFCASSVGTGYDGYTFGSGTRLTVV.

This sequence joins TRBV29-1 and TRBJ2-3; 8 bases are a match to TRBD2. The germline CDR1 and CDR2 sequences are SQVTM and ANQGSEA. The CDR3 has 15 amino acids. Losses at the gene ends were 3 bases for V and 0 bases for J; bases not matched to a gene: 5. This chain's CDR3 is CSVEDRGGSTDTQYF. The CDR3 nucleotides are TGCAGCGTTGAGGATCGGGGGGGTAGCACAGATACGCAGTATTTT.

This chain links TRBV19 with TRBJ1-1, with 10 positions matching TRBD1. V lost 5 bases and J lost 5; bases outside the gene matches: 5. Germline values: CDR1 LNHDA, CDR2 SQIVND (reference sequence). CDR3 length: 14 amino acids. This chain's CDR3 is CASSVRDRGTEAFF. The CDR3 bases are TGTGCCAGTAGTGTCCGGGACAGGGGAACTGAAGCTTTCTTT.

The V call is TRBV12-1, the J call TRBJ2-2; no check of the table's D call, TRBD2, against the DNA was made. TRBV12-1 is a known pseudogene. CDR3 length: 17 residues. The CDR3 DNA reads as TGTGCCAGCAGCTTTGTGTCGGGACTAGCGGGGGGCGGGGAGCTGTTTTTT. Protein: CASSFVSGLAGGGELFF.

The chain is built from TRBV27 and TRBJ1-1; TRBD1 aligns across 8 bases. This CDR3 is 13 amino acids long. Unmatched junction bases numbered 1, after V lost 2 bases and J lost 5 bases. CDR1 is MNHEY, CDR2 SMNVEV, per germline (reference sequence). Here the CDR3 reads CASSLDRGTEAFF. The CDR3, as DNA: TGTGCCAGCAGTTTAGACAGGGGAACTGAAGCTTTCTTT.

The chain joins TRBV5-1 to TRBJ1-5; D might be TRBD1 (6 bases). Trimming removed 4 bases from V and 4 bases from J, with 24 bases in between. The germline V gene has CDR1 SGHRS and CDR2 YFSETQ. The CDR3 sequence is 18 residues long. CDR3: CASSREVTTGGINQPQHF. The CDR3 DNA follows: TGCGCCAGCAGCCGAGAGGTAACGACAGGCGGAATTAATCAGCCCCAGCATTTT.